A selection of T cell receptor beta chains follows, all from one sample in a study of cytomegalovirus exposure and HLA in healthy donors. Profiled with immunoSEQ multiplex PCR; TCRdb holds only in-frame clones, not every one. The data show fewer than 200,000 clones, about 70% seen once. Sequencing was done on a sample of PBMCs. The receptors shown here come from a woman between 18 and 29 years old in good health and CMV-seropositive. CDR3s include the opening cysteine and the closing phenylalanine or tryptophan. D genes are given only for firm matches. Clone size appears in some rows only: once, few, many, or a class for an expanded clone.

clone_size,v_call,d_call,j_call,cdr3_length,cdr3_nt,cdr3_aa
NA,TRBV21-1,NA,TRBJ2-5,16,TGTGCCAGCATCGTCCTAGGGGGCAGGTACCAAGAGACCCAGTACTTC,CASIVLGGRYQETQYF
NA,TRBV5-6,TRBD2,TRBJ2-1,14,TGTGCCAGCAGCTTGGGGGAGGGTTACAATGAGCAGTTCTTC,CASSLGEGYNEQFF
few,TRBV7-2,TRBD1,TRBJ1-5,15,TGTGCCAGCAGCTTAGCGACAGGGACGGGTCAGCCCCAGCATTTT,CASSLATGTGQPQHF
NA,TRBV7-8,TRBD1,TRBJ2-2,15,TGTGCCAGCAGCTCTTACAGGGGGAACACCGGGGAGCTGTTTTTT,CASSSYRGNTGELFF
NA,TRBV11-2,NA,TRBJ2-7,13,TGTGCCAGCAGCTTAGAAAACAGTTTAGAGCAGTACTTC,CASSLENSLEQYF
NA,TRBV27,NA,TRBJ1-5,16,TGTGCCAGTTCCCGGGAGCCAGACCCTAGCAATCAGCCCCAGCATTTT,CASSREPDPSNQPQHF
NA,TRBV2,NA,TRBJ1-1,14,TGTGCCAGCAGCCAAAGGAGGGGAACAGGTACAGCTTTCTTT,CASSQRRGTGTAFF
NA,TRBV5-1,TRBD2,TRBJ2-7,14,TGCGCCAGCTCCCCCGGGACTAGTTACTACGAGCAGTACTTC,CASSPGTSYYEQYF
NA,TRBV5-8,NA,TRBJ1-5,14,TGTGCCAGCAGCTTGACAGGGCGGGTTCAGCCCCAGCATTTT,CASSLTGRVQPQHF
NA,TRBV7-2,TRBD2,TRBJ2-2,17,TGTGCCAGCAGCCCGTTCTCGGCGGGGGGTTACACCGGGGAGCTGTTTTTT,CASSPFSAGGYTGELFF
NA,TRBV30,NA,TRBJ2-3,14,TGTGCCTGGAGTGGCGGGGCCCTCACAGATACGCAGTATTTT,CAWSGGALTDTQYF
NA,TRBV18,NA,TRBJ1-1,14,TGTGCCAGCACCGCGAGGCAGGGCAACACTGAAGCTTTCTTT,CASTARQGNTEAFF
NA,TRBV27,NA,TRBJ2-1,13,TGTGCCAGCAGTTTATCTTCAGGATATGAGCAGTTCTTC,CASSLSSGYEQFF
NA,TRBV18,NA,TRBJ2-2,13,TGTGCCAGCTCCCTTAACTCTGCCGGGGAGCTGTTTTTT,CASSLNSAGELFF
NA,TRBV27,NA,TRBJ2-1,14,TGTGCCAGCAGTTTACGGTACTCCTACAATGAGCAGTTCTTC,CASSLRYSYNEQFF
few,TRBV5-1,NA,TRBJ1-3,14,TGCGCCAGCAGCAATGCGGGGGTAGGAAACACCATATATTTT,CASSNAGVGNTIYF
NA,TRBV27,TRBD1,TRBJ2-7,16,TGTGCCAGCAGTTGGGACAGGGGGGCCTCTTACTACGAGCAGTACTTC,CASSWDRGASYYEQYF
NA,TRBV9,TRBD1,TRBJ1-1,15,TGTGCCAGCAGCGTATCTGACAGGGGGTTGACTGAAGCTTTCTTT,CASSVSDRGLTEAFF
NA,TRBV27,NA,TRBJ2-1,14,TGTGCCAGCAGTTCATTTCCTAGTTCCAATGAGCAGTTCTTC,CASSSFPSSNEQFF
NA,TRBV11-2,NA,TRBJ1-1,16,TGTGCCAGCAGCCCCCGGGGGATCGCGGGGTTTACTGAAGCTTTCTTT,CASSPRGIAGFTEAFF
NA,TRBV2,NA,TRBJ2-3,14,TGTGCCAGCAGTTTAGGGGGTCGGACAGATACGCAGTATTTT,CASSLGGRTDTQYF
NA,TRBV25-1,TRBD2,TRBJ2-2,16,TGTGCCAGCCTAGAATACCGCGGGAGTCGGACCGGGGAGCTGTTTTTT,CASLEYRGSRTGELFF
NA,TRBV10-3,TRBD2,TRBJ2-1,14,TGTGCCATCAGTGCCGGCCTAGCGGGAGGTGAGCAGTTCTTC,CAISAGLAGGEQFF
NA,TRBV29-1,NA,TRBJ2-3,12,TGCAGCGGGGGACATGCCACAGATACGCAGTATTTT,CSGGHATDTQYF
NA,TRBV18,TRBD1,TRBJ1-2,14,TGTGCCAGCGGGGGACAGGGGGCGAACTATGGCTACACCTTC,CASGGQGANYGYTF
NA,TRBV27,NA,TRBJ2-3,13,TGTGCCAGTCGGACCGGGGGCACAGATACGCAGTATTTT,CASRTGGTDTQYF
NA,TRBV4-1,TRBD1,TRBJ1-1,19,TGCGCCAGCAGCCACCCACTTGACAGGGTAACCCAAATGAACACTGAAGCTTTCTTT,CASSHPLDRVTQMNTEAFF
few,TRBV10-3,TRBD1,TRBJ1-4,15,TGTGCCATCAGTGAGACGACAGGGGCTGGTGAAAAACTGTTTTTT,CAISETTGAGEKLFF
NA,TRBV7-6,TRBD1,TRBJ2-7,16,TGTGCCAGCAGCTTGGGGGGGGGACAGGGTACCTACGAGCAGTACTTC,CASSLGGGQGTYEQYF
NA,TRBV7-8,NA,TRBJ2-7,12,TGTGCCAGCAGCTTTCTATTCCACGAGCAGTACTTC,CASSFLFHEQYF
once,TRBV16,TRBD1,TRBJ1-2,15,TGTGCCAGCAGTCAGACCGGGACAGGGTTTTATGGCTACACCTTC,CASSQTGTGFYGYTF
NA,TRBV5-1,TRBD2,TRBJ2-4,18,TGCGCCAGCAGCTCATTACCGGGACTAGCGGGGGGGCAGGGCATTCAGTACTTC,CASSSLPGLAGGQGIQYF
NA,TRBV5-4,TRBD1,TRBJ1-2,14,TGTGCCAGCAGCTTGAGGGACAGATATACGGGCTACACCTTC,CASSLRDRYTGYTF
NA,TRBV25-1,TRBD1,TRBJ2-7,14,TGTGCCAGCAGTGCGGGACAGGGTACCTACGAGCAGTACTTC,CASSAGQGTYEQYF
NA,TRBV30,TRBD1,TRBJ1-1,14,TGTGCCTGGCATCGCGGGACAGGGGGCAGTGAAGCTTTCTTT,CAWHRGTGGSEAFF
NA,TRBV28,NA,TRBJ2-4,15,TGTGCCAGCAGTCCCCAGGGGTTGGACAAAAACATTCAGTACTTC,CASSPQGLDKNIQYF
NA,TRBV4-2,TRBD1,TRBJ2-3,17,TGTGCCAGCAGCCTCAAGGAAGTAAGGGGGCCGGCAGATACGCAGTATTTT,CASSLKEVRGPADTQYF
NA,TRBV29-1,TRBD2,TRBJ2-7,15,TGCAGCGTATGCTGGACGGGACTAGCTACTGCCGAGCAGTACTTC,CSVCWTGLATAEQYF
NA,TRBV30,TRBD1,TRBJ2-1,12,TGTGCCTGGAGTGTGAACAGGGGAGAGCAGTTCTTC,CAWSVNRGEQFF
NA,TRBV6-1,NA,TRBJ1-2,18,TGTGCCAGCAGTGAAGTCCCAGATACCGGGTCCCCGAGGAATGGCTACACCTTC,CASSEVPDTGSPRNGYTF
NA,TRBV7-3,TRBD2,TRBJ2-7,13,TGTGCCAGCAGCTTCATAAGCGGGGACGAGCAGTACTTC,CASSFISGDEQYF
NA,TRBV28,NA,TRBJ1-1,13,TGTGCCAGCAGGTCTTCGGGAGGGGCTGAAGCTTTCTTT,CASRSSGGAEAFF
NA,TRBV19,NA,TRBJ2-7,14,TGTGCCAGTAGTAAGGGGGGGGGAGTTTACGAGCAGTACTTC,CASSKGGGVYEQYF
NA,TRBV19,TRBD1,TRBJ2-5,14,TGTGCCAGTAGTCCGGGACAGGGTTTAAAGACCCAGTACTTC,CASSPGQGLKTQYF
NA,TRBV14,NA,TRBJ2-7,15,TGTGCCAGCAGCCAAGGAAGTCCAGGGAGGTACGAGCAGTACTTC,CASSQGSPGRYEQYF
NA,TRBV6-6,NA,TRBJ1-2,13,TGTGCCAGCAGTTACTCCCGCGGTATAGGCTACACCTTC,CASSYSRGIGYTF
NA,TRBV7-3,NA,TRBJ2-3,16,TGTGCCAGCAGCTTGACAGCCGCGCCGAGCACAGATACGCAGTATTTT,CASSLTAAPSTDTQYF
NA,TRBV28,NA,TRBJ1-4,15,TGTGCCAGCACAAAGGGAGGGGGACTATATGAAAAACTGTTTTTT,CASTKGGGLYEKLFF
NA,TRBV27,NA,TRBJ2-3,18,TGTGCCAGCAGTCCCAACTTTGAGGGCGGCCGAAGCACAGATACGCAGTATTTT,CASSPNFEGGRSTDTQYF
NA,TRBV29-1,TRBD2,TRBJ2-7,12,TGCAGCGTCGCTAGCGGGGGCTACGAGCAGTACTTC,CSVASGGYEQYF
NA,TRBV14,NA,TRBJ2-7,13,TGTGCCAGCAGCCAAGGGAGTTACTACGAGCAGTACTTC,CASSQGSYYEQYF
NA,TRBV18,TRBD1,TRBJ1-5,17,TGTGCCAGCTCACCACCCGGGACAGGGTTTAGCAATCAGCCCCAGCATTTT,CASSPPGTGFSNQPQHF
NA,TRBV7-2,TRBD1,TRBJ2-5,14,TGTGCCAGCAGCTTGAACAGGGGGCGGGAGACCCAGTACTTC,CASSLNRGRETQYF
NA,TRBV5-4,TRBD2,TRBJ2-2,15,TGTGCCAGCAGCTTCACTAGCGTCTACACCGGGGAGCTGTTTTTT,CASSFTSVYTGELFF
NA,TRBV27,NA,TRBJ1-5,15,TGTGCCAGCAGCCCCGTTCTGGGAGGCAATCAGCCCCAGCATTTT,CASSPVLGGNQPQHF
few,TRBV6-5,TRBD2,TRBJ2-7,15,TGTGCCAGCAGTTACGAACGGGGGGGAGCCTACGAGCAGTACTTC,CASSYERGGAYEQYF
NA,TRBV6-5,TRBD1,TRBJ2-7,12,TGTGCCAGCAGGGGACAGGGGGCAGTGCAGTACTTC,CASRGQGAVQYF